These 2 T cell receptor beta chains share one sample of origin, sequenced in a study of shared clonotypes between healthy human individuals. Using immunoSEQ multiplex PCR, the repertoire was profiled, and TCRdb retains in-frame clones only, with some absent. The sample lists about 710,000 clones, 55% to 80% occurring once. The sample comprised memory CD4+ T cells sorted from blood. Subset denoted: CD45RA-negative fraction. The receptors were gathered from a woman in her twenties or thirties in good health.

This clone was found a few times. The chain joins TRBV4-1 to TRBJ1-1, with D possibly TRBD1 on 6 matching bases. Trimming took 4 bases from V and 3 from J, leaving 18 bases between them. The CDR3 sequence is 16 residues long. CDR1 is MGHRA, CDR2 YSYEKL, per germline. CDR3 residues: CASSPGDYAVHTEAFF. The CDR3 bases are TGCGCCAGCAGCCCAGGGGACTATGCAGTGCACACTGAAGCTTTCTTT.

This chain uses TRBV7-2 with TRBJ2-3; 7 nucleotides match TRBD1. From germline, CDR1 is SGHTA and CDR2 FQGNSA. V shed 11 bases and J 0 bases; nucleotides not matched to a gene: 8. The CDR3 spans 14 residues. The CDR3 sequence is CAVEGTESTDTQYF. The CDR3 DNA reads as TGTGCCGTCGAGGGGACAGAGAGCACAGATACGCAGTATTTT.